Below are 13 T cell receptor beta chains sequenced from a single sample in a study of blood T cells in healthy people across ages. Next came a second PCR, run for about 7 to 12 cycles, which used a sample-barcoded 5' primer along with a J-beta primer mix. One entry per CDR3 protein results from TCRdb running MiXCR on the 5' RACE reads. The table has about 1.8 million distinct CDR3 sequences, 49% seen once. The sequencing sample was made of blood. Receptors originate from a middle-aged woman in good health.

The V gene is TRBV12-3 or TRBV12-4, the J gene TRBJ2-3; possibly TRBD1 or TRBD2 for D (6 bases each). The CDR3 covers 17 residues. With 2 bases removed from V and 3 bases from J, the gap between germline ends came to 18 bases. CDR3 residues: CASSLKVGGLRTDTQYF. The CDR3 coding sequence is TGTGCCAGCAGTTTAAAGGTGGGGGGCCTGAGAACAGATACGCAGTATTTT.

This clonotype occurred once. The chain links TRBV4-3 to TRBJ2-5; D is unclear. The CDR3 has 14 residues. CDR1 and CDR2 from the germline V gene are LGHNA and YSLEER. The germline V and J ends were trimmed by 3 bases and 5 bases, with 13 bases remaining between them. The CDR3 region has the DNA TGCGCCAGCAGCCACCCGACCGCTGGGGAGACCCAGTACTTC. Residues: CASSHPTAGETQYF.

A remark on this clonotype: A read error may be the cause here, since a much bigger clone is one base away. The chain links TRBV6-5 to TRBJ2-7; 8 bases match TRBD1. This CDR3 is 14 amino acids long. Losses at the gene ends were 6 bases for V and 0 bases for J; bases not matched to a gene: 4. Germline CDR1 reads MNHEY; CDR2 reads SVGAGI. CDR3 region: CASRGQESSYEQYF. CDR3 DNA: TGTGCCAGCAGGGGACAGGAGAGCTCCTACGAGCAGTACTTC.

CDR3 coding DNA: TGTGCCAGCGCTGGAGACGTGGCTTTGAGAGCTTTCTTT. The encoded protein is CASAGDVALRAFF. V is TRBV25-1 and J is TRBJ1-1; D is ambiguous. V lost 8 bases and J lost 10, with 20 bases in between. Looked up from germline, CDR1 is MGHDK and CDR2 is SYGVNS. This CDR3 spans 13 amino acids.

In its sample, this clonotype was seen a few times. The genes are TRBV4-2 and TRBJ1-2; D gene ambiguous. Trimming cost V 0 bases and J 2 bases, with 10 bases left between them. Germline assignment: CDR1 LGHNA and CDR2 YNFKEQ. The CDR3 is 15 amino acids. CDR3 sequence (DNA): TGTGCCAGCAGCCAAGACGGACGGACCAACTATGGCTACACCTTC. Translation: CASSQDGRTNYGYTF.

The V gene is TRBV7-2, the J gene TRBJ2-1; either TRBD1 or TRBD2 may supply D (6 bases each). CDR1 is SGHTA and CDR2 is FQGNSA in the germline V gene. The CDR3 covers 16 residues. V dropped 0 bases and J dropped 8 bases, with 17 bases sitting between them. CDR3 region: CASSLAVVRGAYEQFF. CDR3 nucleotide sequence: TGTGCCAGCAGCTTAGCGGTGGTGAGGGGGGCTTATGAGCAGTTCTTC.

The chain links TRBV20-1 to TRBJ2-1; tentative D call: TRBD2 (6 bases). Germline values: CDR1 DFQATT, CDR2 SNEGSKA (reference sequence). The CDR3 is 14 residues long. Between the trimmed V and J ends, which lost 6 bases and 1 base, there was a span of 13 bases. CDR3 sequence (DNA): TGCAGTGCCACCGCTAGCGCTTCCTACAATGAGCAGTTCTTC. Its translation: CSATASASYNEQFF.

The CDR3 DNA sequence: TGTGCCACCAGATGGGGACAGGCCCACGGGGAGGGTATGGGCAATCAGCCCCAGCATTTT. Translation: CATRWGQAHGEGMGNQPQHF. The chain employs TRBV15 and TRBJ1-5; 8 nucleotides agree with TRBD1. V was pared by 6 bases and J by 2 bases, with 21 bases of the junction left unmatched. This CDR3 is 20 amino acids long. Germline V gene lookup returns CDR1 LNHNV and CDR2 YYDKDF (reference sequence).

On this clonotype: Sequence at one end of the junction differs from germline and may be a read error. J is TRBJ2-6 and V is TRBV7-2; TRBD1 is a possible D gene (6 bases). CDR3 length: 18 amino acids. CDR1 and CDR2 from the germline V gene are SGHTA and FQGNSA. The CDR3 sequence is CAGSPRGTLNSGANVLTF. CDR3 DNA sequence: TGTGCCGGCAGCCCGAGAGGGACATTGAACTCTGGGGCCAACGTCCTGACTTTC.

The V gene is TRBV12-3 or TRBV12-4, the J gene TRBJ2-5; D uncertain. V shed 3 bases and J shed 0 bases, with 8 bases lying between them. The CDR3 length is 14 residues. CDR3 coding DNA: TGTGCCAGCAGTTTCTCGAACTACCAAGAGACCCAGTACTTC. Its protein product is CASSFSNYQETQYF.

V usage is TRBV10-3 and J usage is TRBJ1-1; a possible D gene is TRBD1 (6 bases). This CDR3 is 16 amino acids long. Trimming took off 2 bases at V and 5 bases at J, with 18 bases between the two ends. The germline V gene encodes CDR1 ENHRY and CDR2 SYGVKD. CDR3 nucleotides: TGTGCCATCAGTGAGCCACAGGGAGGAACGTGGACTGAAGCTTTCTTT. Its protein product is CAISEPQGGTWTEAFF.

The chain carries TRBV20-1 and TRBJ2-7; 10 positions agree with TRBD1. The CDR3 totals 15 residues. With V trimmed by 6 bases and J by 3 bases, 11 bases remained unmatched. The germline V gene encodes CDR1 DFQATT and CDR2 SNEGSKA (reference sequence). The CDR3: CSANPRTGGYYEQYF. The CDR3 DNA is TGCAGTGCCAATCCTAGGACAGGGGGGTACTACGAGCAGTACTTC.

This clonotype came up many times. The rearrangement uses TRBV11-2 and TRBJ2-3; 7 bases fit TRBD2. Germline values: CDR1 SGHAT, CDR2 FQNNGV. The CDR3 loop spans 18 amino acids. V shed 1 base and J 4 bases; nucleotides not matched to a gene: 14. In DNA form, the CDR3 reads TGTGCCAGCAGCTTAGCGGCCCGGCGGGGCGGGGGTTCAGATACGCAGTATTTT. Its translation is CASSLAARRGGGSDTQYF.